The present T cell receptor beta chain was sequenced within a study of technical replicates of blood from a few donors. This table comes from immunoSEQ multiplex PCR, and its TCRdb copy is limited to in-frame clones, with some not included. The table has approximately 65,000 clones, approximately 86% seen once. This CDR3 contains 11 residues. Germline CDR1 is DFQATT and CDR2 is SNEGSKA (reference sequence). Trimming removed 6 bases at V and 4 bases at J, with 6 bases between. The clonotype originates from a human donor in good health. Some clones in this sample may be carry-over from other donors' samples. This chain connects TRBV20-1 to TRBJ2-2; D is ambiguous. What was sequenced was PBMCs. CDR3 loop: CSASGTGELFF. CDR3 sequence (DNA): TGCAGTGCCAGTGGCACCGGGGAGCTGTTTTTT.